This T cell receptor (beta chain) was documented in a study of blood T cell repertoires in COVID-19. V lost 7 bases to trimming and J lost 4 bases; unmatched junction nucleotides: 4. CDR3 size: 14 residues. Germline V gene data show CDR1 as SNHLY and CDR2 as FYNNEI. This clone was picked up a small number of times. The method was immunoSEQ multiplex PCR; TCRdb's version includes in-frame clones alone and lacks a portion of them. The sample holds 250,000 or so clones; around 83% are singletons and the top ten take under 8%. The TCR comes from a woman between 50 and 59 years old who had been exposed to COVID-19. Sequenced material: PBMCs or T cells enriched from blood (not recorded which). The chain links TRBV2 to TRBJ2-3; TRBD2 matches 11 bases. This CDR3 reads CASNSGGASDTQYF. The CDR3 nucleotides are TGTGCCAGCAATAGCGGGGGGGCCTCAGATACGCAGTATTTT. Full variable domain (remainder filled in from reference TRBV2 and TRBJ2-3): EPEVTQTPSHQVTQMGQEVILRCVPISNHLYFYWYRQILGQKVEFLVSFYNNEISEKSEIFDDQFSVERPDGSNFTLKIRSTKLEDSAMYFCASNSGGASDTQYFGPGTRLTVL.